Shown below are 20 T cell receptor beta chains from a single sample sequenced in a study of blood T cell repertoires in COVID-19. Profiling relied on immunoSEQ multiplex PCR, and the TCRdb table lists in-frame clones only, not all of them. The sample has 23,000 or so clones, more than 75% seen once. Sequencing input: peripheral blood. These receptor sequences come from a human donor with active COVID-19. The donor label of this sample is uncertain.

The gene calls are TRBV11-2 and TRBJ2-5; possibly TRBD2 for D (6 bases). V lost 1 base to trimming and J lost 2 bases, with 17 bases between them. The CDR3 totals 17 residues. CDR1 and CDR2 from the germline V gene are SGHAT and FQNNGV. The CDR3 region has the DNA TGTGCCAGCAGCTTAGTGGTACTGTGGCGGGATCAAGAGACCCAGTACTTC. Translated: CASSLVVLWRDQETQYF. The variable domain in full, with the rest retrieved from reference TRBV11-2 and TRBJ2-5, is EAGVAQSPRYKIIEKRQSVAFWCNPISGHATLYWYQQILGQGPKLLIQFQNNGVVDDSQLPKDRFSAERLKGVDSTLKIQPAKLEDSAVYLCASSLVVLWRDQETQYFGPGTRLLVL.

This chain joins TRBV2 and TRBJ2-5; unclear D gene. Germline-derived CDR1 and CDR2 are SNHLY and FYNNEI. V was clipped by 2 bases and J by 4 bases, with 5 bases between them. The CDR3 covers 12 residues. The CDR3 region is CASSELGETQYF. The CDR3 DNA reads as TGTGCCAGCAGTGAACTCGGAGAGACCCAGTACTTC. Based on the CDR3 plus reference TRBV2 and TRBJ2-5, the full variable domain is EPEVTQTPSHQVTQMGQEVILRCVPISNHLYFYWYRQILGQKVEFLVSFYNNEISEKSEIFDDQFSVERPDGSNFTLKIRSTKLEDSAMYFCASSELGETQYFGPGTRLLVL.

The J gene is TRBJ2-3, the V gene TRBV5-1; the match to TRBD1 covers 7 bases. V shed 4 bases, J shed 4 bases, and the junction held 6 bases outside the gene matches. CDR1 SGHRS and CDR2 YFSETQ come from the germline V gene. This CDR3 is 14 amino acids long. CDR3 sequence: CASSTRTGPDTQYF. Written as DNA, the CDR3 is TGCGCCAGCAGCACGCGGACAGGTCCAGATACGCAGTATTTT.

J is TRBJ2-1 and V is TRBV7-8, with 9 bases fitting TRBD2. The CDR3 totals 16 residues. CDR1 and CDR2 from the germline V gene are SGHVS and FQNEAQ. Unmatched junction bases numbered 10, after V lost 5 bases and J lost 5 bases. DNA for the CDR3: TGTGCCAGCAGCCCCAAGGGCGGGAGGGCCAACAATGAGCAGTTCTTC. It yields the protein CASSPKGGRANNEQFF.

The chain employs TRBV6-2 or TRBV6-3 and TRBJ1-1; D gene ambiguous. This CDR3 is built from 13 residues. With 3 bases removed from V and 5 bases from J, the gap between germline ends came to 10 bases. CDR1 is MNHEY, CDR2 SVGEGT, per germline. CDR3 residues: CASSYSVETEAFF. DNA for the CDR3: TGTGCCAGCAGTTATTCGGTCGAAACTGAAGCTTTCTTT.

This clone was seen just once. The V gene is TRBV30, the J gene TRBJ1-1; TRBD1 agrees at 10 bases. With V trimmed by 3 bases and J by 6 bases, 4 bases remained unmatched. The CDR3 is 13 residues long. The germline V gene has CDR1 GTSNPN and CDR2 SVGIG (reference sequence). CDR3 DNA sequence: TGTGCCTGGAGCGGACAGGGGGGTTCTGAAGCTTTCTTT. Translated, it gives CAWSGQGGSEAFF.

The gene calls are TRBV6-6 and TRBJ2-5; TRBD2 is a possible D gene (5 bases). This CDR3 contains 16 residues. Deletions cut 6 bases from V and 5 bases from J, with 22 bases between. From germline, CDR1 is MNHNY and CDR2 SVGAGI (reference sequence). The chain's CDR3 is CASSYALPSFGETQYF. The CDR3 DNA reads as TGTGCCAGCAGCTACGCCCTTCCTAGCTTCGGGGAGACCCAGTACTTC.

The chain has TRBV24-1 and TRBJ2-7, with 8 bases aligning to TRBD1. The CDR3 length is 15 residues. Germline loops: CDR1 KGHDR, CDR2 SFDVKD. V shed 3 bases and J 1 base; nucleotides not matched to a gene: 4. CDR3 in DNA: TGTGCCACCAGTGATAGCCGGGACAGGTCCTACGAGCAGTACTTC. Its protein product is CATSDSRDRSYEQYF.

On this clone: One end of the junction varies from germline; a read error may be responsible. The chain employs TRBV19 and TRBJ1-2; D remains ambiguous. This CDR3 is built from 13 residues. The germline V gene has CDR1 LNHDA and CDR2 SQIVND (reference sequence). The CDR3 is CASSLVADYGYTF. CDR3 coding DNA: TGTGCCAGTAGCTTAGTGGCGGACTACGGCTACACCTTC.

This chain joins TRBV28 and TRBJ2-5; D is perhaps TRBD2 (6 bases). The V gene's germline CDR1 is MDHEN and CDR2 SYDVKM. With 8 bases removed from V and 4 bases from J, the gap between germline ends came to 23 bases. The CDR3 runs to 16 residues. DNA for the CDR3: TGTGCCAGCGGTCCGCCTCAGGGACTGGGGGGAGAGACCCAGTACTTC. Its protein is CASGPPQGLGGETQYF.

As DNA, the CDR3 is TGTGCCAGCACCGGGCTAGAGCTAGCGGGAGGCCCGAACACCGGGGAGCTGTTTTTT. It specifies CASTGLELAGGPNTGELFF. This chain joins TRBV28 and TRBJ2-2; 11 nucleotides line up with TRBD2. The CDR3 consists of 19 residues. Germline CDR1 and CDR2: MDHEN and SYDVKM. The V gene end was trimmed by 7 bases and the J gene end by 0 bases; junction bases not matched to a gene: 13.

The genes are TRBV11-3 and TRBJ2-1; the D gene is possibly TRBD2 (6 bases). Germline V gene sequence: CDR1 SGHNT, CDR2 YENEEA. V lost 5 bases to trimming and J lost 1 base, with 15 bases between them. The CDR3 is 16 amino acids. This CDR3 reads CASSVLLGGSYNEQFF. The CDR3 nucleotides are TGTGCCAGCAGCGTCCTACTGGGGGGTTCCTACAATGAGCAGTTCTTC.

The V call is TRBV3-1 (or the pseudogene TRBV3-2), the J call TRBJ2-7, with 10 nucleotides matching TRBD2. The ends lost 3 bases at V and 0 bases at J; junction bases unmatched: 8. CDR1 and CDR2 from the germline V gene are LGHDT and YNNKEL (reference sequence). This CDR3 comprises 17 residues. The CDR3 spells CASSQASGGHHSYEQYF. CDR3 nucleotides: TGTGCCAGCAGCCAGGCTAGCGGGGGCCACCACTCCTACGAGCAGTACTTC.

The genes are TRBV6-6 and TRBJ2-7; TRBD2 is a possible D gene (5 bases). Looked up from germline, CDR1 is MNHNY and CDR2 is SVGAGI (reference sequence). The CDR3 totals 15 residues. The V gene lost 5 bases and the J gene lost 2 bases, with 16 bases spanning the gap. The CDR3 DNA sequence: TGTGCCAGCAGTCCCTCACTAGGGAGTACCTACGAGCAGTACTTC. The encoded protein is CASSPSLGSTYEQYF.

This clone has only one observation. The chain uses TRBV6-5 and TRBJ1-5; TRBD1 matches 10 bases. CDR1 is MNHEY and CDR2 is SVGAGI in the germline V gene. The CDR3 consists of 14 residues. The junction had 3 bases not matched to a gene; V was cut back by 8 bases and J by 2 bases. The CDR3: CASRGQGGNQPQHF. CDR3 DNA sequence: TGTGCCAGCCGCGGACAGGGGGGCAATCAGCCCCAGCATTTT.

This clone was picked up a small number of times. The V call is TRBV18, the J call TRBJ1-3; 8 bases are shared with TRBD1. Germline CDR1 KGHSH, CDR2 LQKENI. Unmatched junction bases numbered 7, after V lost 2 bases and J lost 16 bases. The CDR3 is 12 residues long. The CDR3 here is CASSPIQGADYF. The CDR3 DNA reads as TGTGCCAGCTCACCAATCCAGGGGGCGGATTATTTT.

The CDR3 DNA sequence: TGTGCCAGCAGCCCCGTTGTAGTACTAGCGGGAGGGGAGCAGTTCTTC. This sequence encodes CASSPVVVLAGGEQFF. The gene calls are TRBV7-2 and TRBJ2-1, with TRBD2 matching over 13 bases. The junction had 11 bases not matched to a gene; V was cut back by 5 bases and J by 10 bases. In germline, CDR1 is SGHTA, CDR2 FQGNSA. CDR3 length equals 16 residues.

V and J are TRBV12-5 and TRBJ2-1; possibly TRBD2 for D (6 bases). Germline CDR1 LGHNT, CDR2 FRNRAP. This CDR3 region has 17 residues. V lost 1 base and J lost 0, with 13 bases in between. The CDR3 DNA is TGTGCTAGTGGTTTGGCCCTAGCGAGGAGCTCCTACAATGAGCAGTTCTTC. Translating gives CASGLALARSSYNEQFF.

About this clone: At one end, the junction sequence differs from germline, possibly due to a read error. V and J are TRBV7-7 and TRBJ2-7; TRBD1 aligns across 7 bases. From germline, CDR1 is SSHAT and CDR2 FNYEAQ (reference sequence). The CDR3 sequence is 15 residues long. The CDR3 sequence is CASSLVTGESYEQYF. DNA for the CDR3: TGTGCTAGCAGCTTGGTAACAGGGGAGTCCTACGAGCAGTACTTC. The full variable domain, completed using reference TRBV7-7 and TRBJ2-7, is GAGVSQSPRYKVTKRGQDVTLRCDPISSHATLYWYQQALGQGPEFLTYFNYEAQPDKSGLPSDRFSAERPEGSISTLTIQRTEQRDSAMYRCASSLVTGESYEQYFGPGTRLTVT.

This chain connects TRBV29-1 to TRBJ1-1; 7 positions match TRBD1. The CDR3 has 11 amino acids. Germline V gene sequence: CDR1 SQVTM, CDR2 ANQGSEA. Germline trimming cut 7 bases from V and 8 bases from J; bases unmatched to any gene: 7. The CDR3 DNA reads TGCAGCGGATCACAGGGGACCGAAGCTTTCTTT. Its protein is CSGSQGTEAFF.